These T cell receptor beta chains were read from a single sample in a study of blood T cell repertoires in COVID-19. Here immunoSEQ multiplex PCR was the method, and the copy in TCRdb shows in-frame clones only, minus some. This table holds about 150,000 clones, approximately 79% found once. The sample was peripheral blood. The receptors were sampled from a man aged 50-60 years with active or convalescent COVID-19. CDR3s include the opening cysteine and the closing phenylalanine or tryptophan. The D gene is left open where the match is weak. The listing skips clone size in some rows; elsewhere it reads once, few, many or a size class.

V gene,D gene,J gene,clone size,CDR3 protein,CDR3 DNA
TRBV5-6,.,TRBJ2-1,many,CASSLADNEQFF,TGTGCCAGCAGCTTGGCAGACAATGAGCAGTTCTTC
TRBV27,.,TRBJ2-1,.,CASSKPSNEQFF,TGTGCCAGCAGTAAGCCGAGCAATGAGCAGTTCTTC
TRBV7-6,.,TRBJ1-3,once,CASSLAEGRSGNTIYF,TGTGCCAGCAGCTTAGCGGAGGGCCGCTCTGGAAACACCATATATTTT
TRBV15,.,TRBJ1-1,few,CATSRQFTEAFF,TGTGCCACCAGCAGACAGTTCACTGAAGCTTTCTTT
TRBV7-2,.,TRBJ2-7,.,CASSLVSGTYEQYF,TGTGCCAGCAGCTTAGTTAGCGGTACCTACGAGCAGTACTTC
TRBV28,.,TRBJ2-2,.,CASSLRRGGELFF,TGTGCCAGCAGCCTCAGAAGGGGCGGGGAGCTGTTTTTT
TRBV4-1,TRBD1,TRBJ1-2,.,CASSQAGGLGYGYTF,TGCGCCAGCAGCCAGGCAGGGGGGCTCGGCTATGGCTACACCTTC
TRBV9,TRBD1,TRBJ2-7,.,CASSVEGQDHYEQYF,TGTGCCAGCAGCGTAGAAGGACAGGACCACTACGAGCAGTACTTC
TRBV25-1,.,TRBJ1-4,.,CASSEFNNEKLFF,TGTGCCAGCAGTGAATTTAACAACGAAAAACTGTTTTTT
TRBV5-1,TRBD1,TRBJ2-7,.,CASSSARGTGEQYF,TGCGCCAGCAGCTCGGCCAGGGGGACGGGCGAGCAGTACTTC
TRBV4-2,TRBD2,TRBJ2-3,.,CASSQAPLLAGGRADTQYF,TGTGCCAGCAGCCAAGCCCCTCTACTAGCGGGAGGGCGGGCAGATACGCAGTATTTT
TRBV19,.,TRBJ1-3,.,CASTDTFSGNTIYF,TGTGCCAGTACCGATACTTTCTCTGGAAACACCATATATTTT
TRBV9,.,TRBJ1-5,.,CASSVAAGEPQHF,TGTGCCAGCAGCGTAGCAGCCGGGGAGCCCCAGCATTTT
TRBV28,TRBD1,TRBJ1-5,.,CASRGTGGIGQPQHF,TGTGCCAGCAGGGGGACAGGGGGCATTGGGCAGCCCCAGCATTTT
TRBV5-6,.,TRBJ1-5,.,CASSPGGNQPQHF,TGTGCCAGCAGCCCAGGGGGCAATCAGCCCCAGCATTTT
TRBV1,.,TRBJ1-2,.,CTSSHLTRDRGLFNYGYTF,TGCACCAGCAGCCACCTCACCCGGGACAGGGGCCTATTTAACTATGGCTACACCTTC
TRBV30,TRBD1,TRBJ2-7,.,CAWSVGDRVYEQYF,TGTGCCTGGAGTGTAGGGGACAGGGTGTACGAGCAGTACTTC
TRBV11-3,TRBD2,TRBJ2-1,.,CASSLGTSGRAWYNEQFF,TGTGCCAGCAGCCTTGGGACTAGCGGGAGGGCCTGGTACAATGAGCAGTTCTTC
TRBV10-1,TRBD1,TRBJ1-5,.,CASSEWVRGTNQPQHF,TGCGCCAGCAGTGAATGGGTCAGGGGGACTAATCAGCCCCAGCATTTT
TRBV7-3,.,TRBJ1-1,once,CASSLVGPNTEAFF,TGTGCCAGCAGCTTAGTTGGGCCGAACACTGAAGCTTTCTTT
TRBV4-1,.,TRBJ2-3,.,CASSQVGGAKDTQYF,TGCGCCAGCAGCCAAGTGGGGGGGGCCAAAGATACGCAGTATTTT
TRBV7-2,.,TRBJ2-7,.,CASSSREEGEYEQYF,TGTGCCAGCAGCTCTCGGGAGGAGGGGGAATACGAGCAGTACTTC
TRBV29-1,.,TRBJ2-5,.,CSVEDQEGVETQYF,TGCAGCGTTGAAGATCAGGAAGGGGTAGAGACCCAGTACTTC
TRBV28,TRBD1,TRBJ1-5,.,CASSSGQRNQPQHF,TGTGCCAGCAGTTCGGGACAGCGGAATCAGCCCCAGCATTTT
TRBV18,TRBD1,TRBJ1-5,.,CASSPTGDQPQHF,TGTGCCAGCTCCCCGACAGGGGATCAGCCCCAGCATTTT
TRBV29-1,.,TRBJ2-7,.,CSGTDSSYEQYF,TGCAGCGGTACGGACTCCAGCTACGAGCAGTACTTC